Listed below are T cell receptor beta chains from one sample, sequenced in a study of shared clonotypes between healthy human individuals. The table came from immunoSEQ multiplex PCR; TCRdb's copy has only in-frame clones and leaves some out. The sample has around 2.3 million clones; around 95% are singletons. Sequencing was carried out using naive CD4+ T cells sorted from blood. The receptors derive from a man aged 18 to 35 in good health. CDR3s include the opening cysteine and the closing phenylalanine or tryptophan. The D gene is left open where the match is weak. For some rows the clone size is stated as once, few or many, or as a class when expanded; others skip it.

D: .; size: .; V: TRBV5-6; J: TRBJ1-6; CDR3: CASSLQVGSPLHF; DNA: TGTGCCAGCAGCTTGCAGGTGGGCTCACCCCTCCACTTT
D: .; size: .; V: TRBV5-1; J: TRBJ2-7; CDR3: CASSFGGYLSYEQYF; DNA: TGCGCCAGCAGCTTTGGAGGGTACCTTTCCTACGAGCAGTACTTC
D: .; size: .; V: TRBV9; J: TRBJ1-6; CDR3: CASSPHLGTNSPLHF; DNA: TGTGCCAGCAGCCCCCACCTAGGGACTAATTCACCCCTCCACTTT
D: .; size: .; V: TRBV20-1; J: TRBJ1-1; CDR3: CSRPGGSTFF; DNA: TGCAGTCGCCCGGGGGGTTCGACTTTCTTT
D: TRBD2; size: .; V: TRBV5-1; J: TRBJ2-3; CDR3: CASSREGAGGRPSTDTQYF; DNA: TGCGCCAGCAGCCGGGAGGGCGCGGGAGGGCGCCCTAGCACAGATACGCAGTATTTT
D: .; size: .; V: TRBV27; J: TRBJ1-2; CDR3: CASGLIGGYTF; DNA: TGTGCCAGCGGCTTAATTGGTGGCTACACCTTC
D: TRBD1; size: .; V: TRBV5-1; J: TRBJ1-2; CDR3: CASTTGTGRDYTF; DNA: TGCGCCAGCACCACCGGGACAGGTCGTGACTACACCTTC
D: .; size: .; V: TRBV29-1; J: TRBJ2-1; CDR3: CSVKRSLDEQFF; DNA: TGCAGCGTTAAAAGGAGCCTCGATGAGCAGTTCTTC
D: .; size: .; V: TRBV6-1; J: TRBJ2-2; CDR3: CASSARLTGELFF; DNA: TGTGCCAGCAGTGCCAGATTAACCGGGGAGCTGTTTTTT
D: .; size: once; V: TRBV6-5; J: TRBJ2-7; CDR3: CASNTGWDYEQYF; DNA: TGTGCCAGCAACACAGGGTGGGACTACGAGCAGTACTTC
D: TRBD1; size: .; V: TRBV27; J: TRBJ1-2; CDR3: CASRTGGSYGYTF; DNA: TGTGCCAGCAGAACAGGGGGCAGCTATGGCTACACCTTC
D: .; size: .; V: TRBV6-1; J: TRBJ1-1; CDR3: CASSERGRDTEAFF; DNA: TGTGCCAGCAGTGAAAGAGGTAGGGACACTGAAGCTTTCTTT
D: .; size: .; V: TRBV11-2; J: TRBJ1-2; CDR3: CASSLDRIDYGYTF; DNA: TGTGCCAGCAGCCTAGACAGGATTGACTATGGCTACACCTTC
D: .; size: .; V: TRBV11-2; J: TRBJ2-2; CDR3: CASSLAAHTGELFF; DNA: TGTGCCAGCAGCTTAGCGGCCCACACCGGGGAGCTGTTTTTT
D: .; size: .; V: TRBV9; J: TRBJ2-1; CDR3: CASRGGVPFNEQFF; DNA: TGTGCCAGCAGAGGAGGCGTACCCTTCAATGAGCAGTTCTTC
D: .; size: .; V: TRBV23-1; J: TRBJ1-1; CDR3: CASSQSLGVNTEAFF; DNA: TGCGCCAGCAGTCAATCACTGGGAGTGAACACTGAAGCTTTCTTT